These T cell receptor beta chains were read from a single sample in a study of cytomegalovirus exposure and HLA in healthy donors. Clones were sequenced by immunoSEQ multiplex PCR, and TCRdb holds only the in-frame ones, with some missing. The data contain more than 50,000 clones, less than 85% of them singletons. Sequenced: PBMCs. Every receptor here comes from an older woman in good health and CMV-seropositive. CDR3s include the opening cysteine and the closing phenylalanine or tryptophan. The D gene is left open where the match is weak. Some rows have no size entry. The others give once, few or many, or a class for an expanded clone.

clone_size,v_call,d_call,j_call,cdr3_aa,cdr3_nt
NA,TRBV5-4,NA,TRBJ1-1,CASSLDTNTEAFF,TGTGCCAGCAGCTTGGACACGAACACTGAAGCTTTCTTT
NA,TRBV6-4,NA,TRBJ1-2,CASSPTRDTSNYGYTF,TGTGCCAGCAGTCCAACAAGGGACACCAGTAACTATGGCTACACCTTC
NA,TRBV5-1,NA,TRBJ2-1,CASSLDNSYNEQFF,TGCGCCAGCAGCTTGGACAATTCCTACAATGAGCAGTTCTTC
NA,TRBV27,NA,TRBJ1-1,CASSLSSLLNTEAFF,TGTGCCAGCAGTTTATCCTCCCTTTTAAACACTGAAGCTTTCTTT
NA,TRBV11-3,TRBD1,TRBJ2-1,CASSQDRAANEQFF,TGTGCCAGCAGCCAGGACAGGGCTGCCAATGAGCAGTTCTTC
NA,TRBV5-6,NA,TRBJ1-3,CASSLYEGWRSSGNTIYF,TGTGCCAGCAGCTTATACGAAGGGTGGAGGAGCTCTGGAAACACCATATATTTT
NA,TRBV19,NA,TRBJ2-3,CASSSEFFTDTQYF,TGTGCCAGTAGTTCCGAGTTTTTTACAGATACGCAGTATTTT
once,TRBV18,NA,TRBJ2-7,CASSPDQVSYEQYF,TGTGCCAGCTCACCCGATCAGGTCAGTTACGAGCAGTACTTC
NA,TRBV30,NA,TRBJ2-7,CAWSVVRAMGEQYF,TGTGCCTGGAGTGTGGTCAGGGCGATGGGCGAGCAGTACTTC
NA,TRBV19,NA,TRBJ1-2,CASTLGRGKGYTF,TGTGCCAGTACCTTAGGAAGGGGGAAAGGCTACACCTTC
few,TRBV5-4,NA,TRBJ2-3,CASSLAGADTQYF,TGTGCCAGCAGCTTGGCGGGAGCGGATACGCAGTATTTT
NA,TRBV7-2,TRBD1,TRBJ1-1,CASSLDEEGANTEAFF,TGTGCCAGCAGCTTAGATGAGGAGGGGGCGAACACTGAAGCTTTCTTT
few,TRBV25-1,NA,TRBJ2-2,CASRGTGINTGELFF,TGTGCCAGCAGGGGAACAGGGATCAACACCGGGGAGCTGTTTTTT
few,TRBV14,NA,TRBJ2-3,CATAAGNSDTQYF,TGTGCCACCGCGGCGGGGAATTCAGATACGCAGTATTTT
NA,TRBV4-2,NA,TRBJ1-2,CASSQDLRAEGYTF,TGTGCCAGCAGCCAAGATCTGAGGGCGGAGGGCTACACCTTC
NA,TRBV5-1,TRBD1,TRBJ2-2,CASSLQGLANTGELFF,TGCGCCAGCAGCTTACAGGGGCTAGCGAACACCGGGGAGCTGTTTTTT
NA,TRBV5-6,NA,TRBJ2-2,CASSLEWSGELFF,TGTGCCAGCAGCTTGGAATGGAGCGGGGAGCTGTTTTTT
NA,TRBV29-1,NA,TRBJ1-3,CSDKTGSGNTIYF,TGCAGCGATAAGACAGGCTCTGGAAACACCATATATTTT
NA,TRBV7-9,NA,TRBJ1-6,CASSPVALANSPLHF,TGTGCCAGCAGCCCCGTCGCTCTGGCTAATTCACCCCTCCACTTT
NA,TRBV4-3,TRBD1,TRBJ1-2,CASSQDSHRGDGYTF,TGCGCCAGCAGCCAAGATAGCCACAGGGGTGATGGCTACACCTTC